This TCR beta chain was identified in a study of circulating tumor DNA in untreated peripheral T-cell lymphoma. On this clone itself: Its antigen is unknown.

The germline V gene encodes CDR1 GTSNPN and CDR2 SVGIG (reference sequence). This CDR3 has 13 residues. Trimming stripped 5 bases from V and 7 bases from J, with 14 bases between. Whole-study results and caveats: Tumor-specific clonotypes were found in 76% of patients.

The assay was immunoSEQ multiplex PCR, and TCRdb's table has in-frame clones only and misses some. The sample lists fewer than 9,000 clones, roughly 82% seen once, with around 1.9% in the top ten. This clonotype was sampled from a human donor with peripheral T-cell lymphoma. The genes are TRBV30 and TRBJ1-4, with unresolved D. The source material was tumor tissue. The CDR3 is CAWGIGRSEKLFF. CDR3 in DNA: TGTGCCTGGGGAATAGGGAGGAGTGAAAAACTGTTTTTT. The full variable domain, completed using reference TRBV30 and TRBJ1-4, is SQTIHQWPATLVQPVGSPLSLECTVEGTSNPNLYWYRQAAGRGLQLLFYSVGIGQISSEVPQNLSASRPQDRQFILSSKKLLLSDSGFYLCAWGIGRSEKLFFGSGTQLSVL.